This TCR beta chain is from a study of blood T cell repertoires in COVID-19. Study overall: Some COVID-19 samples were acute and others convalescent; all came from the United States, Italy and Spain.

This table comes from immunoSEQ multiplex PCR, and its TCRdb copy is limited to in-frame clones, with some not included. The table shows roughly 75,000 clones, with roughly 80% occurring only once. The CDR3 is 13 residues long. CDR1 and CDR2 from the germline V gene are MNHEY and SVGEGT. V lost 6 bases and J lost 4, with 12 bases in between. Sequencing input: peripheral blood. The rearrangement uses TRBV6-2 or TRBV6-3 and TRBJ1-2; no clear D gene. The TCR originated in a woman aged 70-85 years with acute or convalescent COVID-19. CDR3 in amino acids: CASSQTRRYGYTF. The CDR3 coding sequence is TGTGCCAGCAGCCAGACGCGGCGCTATGGCTACACCTTC.